Sequencing of this T cell receptor beta chain was carried out in a study of T-cell reconstitution after alpha-beta-depleted transplantation in children. This CDR3 spans 16 amino acids. Germline values: CDR1 MDHEN, CDR2 SYDVKM. V shed 1 base, J shed 1 base, and the junction held 4 bases outside the gene matches. This clonotype was seen many times. Its specificity is unknown. Study conclusions and caveats: Alpha-beta T cells about two months after transplant reportedly derived from several hundred expanded graft clones. Among T cells one year after transplant, newly produced cells accounted for most counts and diversity.

Researchers prepared the TCRbeta library using unique molecular identifiers, the study reports. TCRdb ran MiXCR on the PCR reads and lists one entry per CDR3 protein. The top ten clones hold around 22% of a sample with roughly 300,000 distinct CDR3 sequences, under 14% of them seen once. The V call is TRBV28, the J call TRBJ1-1; 9 bases map to TRBD1. Specimen: peripheral blood, collected 180 days after TCRalphabeta/CD19-depleted stem cell transplant. The source is a male patient between 2 and 10 years old who had a stem cell transplant for chronic granulomatous disease, so the T cells may come from the graft donor. The CDR3 sequence: CASSLSSGQGNTEAFF. The CDR3 nucleotides read TGTGCCAGCAGTTTATCCTCGGGACAGGGGAACACTGAAGCTTTCTTT.